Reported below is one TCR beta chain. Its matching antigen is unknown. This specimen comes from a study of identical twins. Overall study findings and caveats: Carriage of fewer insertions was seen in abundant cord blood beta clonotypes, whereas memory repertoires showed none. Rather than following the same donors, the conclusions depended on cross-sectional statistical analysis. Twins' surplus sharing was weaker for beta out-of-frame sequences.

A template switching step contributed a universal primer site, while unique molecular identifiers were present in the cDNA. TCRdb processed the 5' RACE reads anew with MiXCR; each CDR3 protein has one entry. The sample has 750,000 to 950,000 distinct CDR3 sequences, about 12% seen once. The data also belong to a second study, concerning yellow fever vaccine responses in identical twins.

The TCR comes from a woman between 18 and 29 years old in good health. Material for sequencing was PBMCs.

CDR3 DNA sequence: TGTGCCAGCAGCCCTTCGGGACCCAGGACCGGGGAGCTGTTTTTT. It codes for CASSPSGPRTGELFF. This sequence joins TRBV3-1 and TRBJ2-2; D tentatively fits TRBD1 or TRBD2 (5 bases each). Per germline, CDR1 LGHDT and CDR2 YNNKEL (reference sequence). This CDR3 region has 15 residues. The V end was cut by 4 bases, the J end by 5 bases, with 14 bases between.